This TCR delta chain was observed in a study of gamma-delta T cells after stem cell transplantation. TCRdb re-called the RT-PCR reads through CATT. The sample carries approximately 16,000 delta-chain clones, 9% to 9.5% recorded once. The CDR3 has 20 amino acids. Germline V gene data show CDR1 as GEAIGNYY and CDR2 as EKD. With regard to this clone: The TCRdb record carries a much larger clone's protein, which differs from this DNA's translation at residues 14 and 17; a read error is the likely cause, and the protein listed here is the DNA translation.

The sequenced sample consisted of gamma-delta T cells. The chain employs TRDV2 and TRDJ1; 7 bases agree with TRDD3. This clonotype was obtained from a human donor. It is not recorded whose cells these are; they may come from a transplant donor. The CDR3 is CACDTVSRRLGTLIADTLIF. CDR3 DNA sequence: TGTGCCTGTGACACCGTTAGTCGGCGACTGGGGACGCTAATTGCCGATACACTCATCTTT.